This T cell receptor (beta chain) was found in a study of tumor-infiltrating lymphocytes in primary liver carcinoma. General observations from the study: Tumors had a significantly higher top-250-clone fraction than blood (p = 0.039). Compared with tumor region pairs, tumor-adjacent and tumor-blood pairs overlapped less.

A remark on this clonotype: The antigen is undetermined. The junction differs from germline at one of its ends, possibly a read error.

Joint extraction of RNA and DNA used roughly 20-33 mg of bulk tissue that was unsorted. Those patients suffered from chronic HBV infection and were treatment-naive. TCR beta cDNA was reverse-transcribed from about 550 ng of total RNA. The reaction used a constant-region primer and ProtoScript II reverse transcriptase. Libraries covering TCR beta were generated through three nested multiplex PCR rounds (using a slightly modified ARM-PCR). A C-beta reverse primer and TRBV1-TRBV30 forward primers served in each of the first two PCR rounds, at about 9 cycles apiece. TCRdb recomputed calls from the multiplex PCR reads with MiXCR, one row per CDR3 protein. The top ten clones hold roughly 40% of a sample with about 64,000 distinct CDR3 sequences, about 71% of them seen once. Germline V CDR1 and CDR2: SGHAT, FQNNGV. This CDR3 is 16 amino acids long.

The source is a man in his forties with primary liver carcinoma and hepatitis B virus infection. The sequenced material came from liver tumor tissue from sampling region 4. Subset of the sample: tumor region T4, right-lateral pole. The chain couples TRBV11-2 to TRBJ1-1, with D perhaps matching TRBD1 (6 bases). The CDR3 DNA reads as TGTGTCAGCAACCAAGGTAGGGCAGGGGTCTTCACTGAAGCTTTCTTT. Translated, it gives CVSNQGRAGVFTEAFF.